Listed here is a single T cell receptor beta chain. Its antigen is currently not known. One base away there is no much larger clone; base qualities are not given. Whole blood was collected in K2EDTA tubes by collaborating institutions according to the institutions' own protocols. Collaborator samples were shipped for TCRbeta analysis as frozen whole blood, isolated PBMCs, or DNA extracted from either sample type. Trimming accounts for 5 bases at V and 8 bases at J, while the number of junction bases matched to no gene is 8. Reading from cysteine to phenylalanine, the CDR3 counts 14 amino acids. Of the read, only the CDR3 DNA is kept; its 42 bases are in frame from base 1. CDR1 and CDR2 are drawn from the germline V gene: SGHTA, FQGNSA. The entry originates in a study of blood T cell repertoires in COVID-19 (dated by TCRdb to the early 2020s). Notes on the research overall: Samples covering the acute and convalescent phases of COVID-19 were provided by collaborators in the United States, Italy and Spain. The repertoires were released in a freely available public database meant as a resource for research on the immune response to SARS-CoV-2. HLA class I and class II types, where available, came from metadata supplied by the sample provider rather than from assay-based typing. The dataset comprised deeply sampled blood TCRbeta repertoires from subjects exposed to, actively infected with, or recovered from COVID-19. The prospective study material was composed of cDNA or gDNA derived from T cells, B-cell-depleted T cells, or PBMCs. Samples came from the ongoing ImmuneRACE study (first 160 participants) plus 1,254 subjects from 6 global collaborators. Sample metadata almost always included a de-identified subject ID, COVID-19 status, age in years and sex. Paper-wide results and their limitations: The amount of clinical and demographic metadata varied by source and participant and was provided uncurated.

TCRbeta CDR3 regions were amplified from genomic DNA using the immunoSEQ Assay, a bias-controlled multiplex PCR. For the original study's pipeline: The number of nucleated cells in each sample was estimated from the amplification of reference gene primers within the assay. Sequence reads were collapsed and filtered to measure the absolute abundance of every unique TCRbeta CDR3 rearrangement. For each sample, productive Simpson clonality was calculated as the square root of Simpson's diversity index over productive rearrangements. This immuneACCESS table, as held by TCRdb, lists in-frame sequences with V and J called but not all clones. Of the missing ones, under half trace to an unresolved V gene in checked studies; the others have no known cause. V, J and clone size derive from that table, while D and trimming were established from the DNA sequence. Across this sample there are under 150,000 clones, with approximately 90% seen only once. Under 2% of the sample is taken by the ten largest.

The rearranged chain carries TRBV7-2 and TRBJ1-4, with TRBD1 identical over 7 junction bases. Sequences were obtained from peripheral blood. This TCR derives from a human donor with active COVID-19. The donor label of this sample is uncertain. The DNA sequence is as follows: TGTGCCAGCAGCCTAACAGGGGTCGGCGAAAAACTGTTTTTT. Translation gives CASSLTGVGEKLFF.